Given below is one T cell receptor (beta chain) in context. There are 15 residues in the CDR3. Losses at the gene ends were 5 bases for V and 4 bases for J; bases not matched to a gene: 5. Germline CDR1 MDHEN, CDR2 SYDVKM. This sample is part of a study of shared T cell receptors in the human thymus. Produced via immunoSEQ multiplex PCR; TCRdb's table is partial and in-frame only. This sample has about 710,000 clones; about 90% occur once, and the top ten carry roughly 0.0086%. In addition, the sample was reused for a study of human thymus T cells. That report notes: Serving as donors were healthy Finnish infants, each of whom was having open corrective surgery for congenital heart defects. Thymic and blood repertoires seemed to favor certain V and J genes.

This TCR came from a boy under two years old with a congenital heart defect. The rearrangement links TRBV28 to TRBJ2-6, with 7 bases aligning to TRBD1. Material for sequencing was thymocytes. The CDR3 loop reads CASSHRGPGANVLTF. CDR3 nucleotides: TGTGCCAGCAGTCATAGGGGGCCAGGGGCCAACGTCCTGACTTTC.